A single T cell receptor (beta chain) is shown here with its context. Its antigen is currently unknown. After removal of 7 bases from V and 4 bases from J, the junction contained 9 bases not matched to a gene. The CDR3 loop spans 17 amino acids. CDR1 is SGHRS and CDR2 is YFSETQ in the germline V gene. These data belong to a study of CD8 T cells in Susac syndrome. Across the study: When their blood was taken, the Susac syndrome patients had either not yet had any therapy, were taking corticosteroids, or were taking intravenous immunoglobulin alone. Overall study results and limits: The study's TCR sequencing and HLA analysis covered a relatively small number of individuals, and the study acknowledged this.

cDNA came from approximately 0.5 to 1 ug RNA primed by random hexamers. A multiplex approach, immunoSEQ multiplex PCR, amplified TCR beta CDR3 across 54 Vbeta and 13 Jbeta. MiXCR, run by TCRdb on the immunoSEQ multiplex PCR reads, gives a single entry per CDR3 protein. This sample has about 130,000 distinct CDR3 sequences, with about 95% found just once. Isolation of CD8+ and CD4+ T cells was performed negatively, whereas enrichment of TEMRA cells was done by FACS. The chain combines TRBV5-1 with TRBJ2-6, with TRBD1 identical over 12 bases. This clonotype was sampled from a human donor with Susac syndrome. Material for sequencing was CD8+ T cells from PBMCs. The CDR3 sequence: CASGSGQGAPGANVLTF. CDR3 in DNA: TGCGCCAGCGGATCGGGACAGGGGGCGCCCGGGGCCAACGTCCTGACTTTC.